The TCR beta chain under discussion was sequenced for a study of blood T cell repertoires in COVID-19. About the study: Spain, Italy and the United States supplied samples that represented acute and convalescent COVID-19. PBMCs, B-cell-depleted T cells, or T cells were the source of the cDNA or gDNA that made up the material.

Germline lookup yields CDR1 SEHNR and CDR2 FQNEAQ (reference sequence). Trimming took off 3 bases at V and 5 bases at J, with 13 bases between the two ends. The length of the CDR3 is 15 residues. Per the original methods: Cell counts per sample came from amplifying reference gene primers. The method was immunoSEQ multiplex PCR; TCRdb's version includes in-frame clones alone and lacks a portion of them. V and J calls and clone size follow that table, whereas D and trimming were derived from the DNA. The sample consists of about 30,000 clones, approximately 80% of them appearing once. The source is a man older than 75 with acute or convalescent COVID-19. The chain links TRBV7-9 to TRBJ1-4; a weak D match, TRBD1 (6 bases). Sequencing used peripheral blood. CDR3 amino acids: CASSFIQGPNEKLFF. The CDR3 nucleotides are TGTGCCAGCAGCTTTATACAGGGACCCAATGAAAAACTGTTTTTT.